Shown below are 5 T cell receptor beta chains from a single sample sequenced in a study of graft-versus-host responses after intestinal transplantation (dated by TCRdb to the early 2020s). These receptors have no known antigen. The library was obtained by the immunoSEQ multiplex PCR assay. This immuneACCESS table, as held by TCRdb, lists in-frame sequences with V and J called but not all clones. Of the missing ones, under half trace to an unresolved V gene in checked studies; the others have no known cause. Across this sample there are about 130,000 clones, with around nine tenths seen only once. The leading ten clones occupy roughly 0.19% of the sample. In light of the paper, this sample's time point label describes: cells obtained before transplantation from donor or recipient. The source material was unstimulated CD4+ T cells sorted from spleen or lymph node cells, sampled before intestinal transplant. All receptors come from a human donor who received an intestinal transplant.

This clone was seen a single time. This chain links TRBV11-2 with TRBJ2-7; 7 nucleotides match TRBD2. CDR1 SGHAT and CDR2 FQNNGV come from the germline V gene. CDR3 length: 18 amino acids. Trimming at V came to 4 bases and at J to 1 base, leaving 16 bases not matched to a gene. CDR3 in amino acids: CASSSEAVRGGGSYEQYF. The CDR3, as DNA: TGTGCCAGCAGCTCAGAAGCGGTTCGGGGCGGGGGATCCTACGAGCAGTACTTC.

This chain uses TRBV10-3 with TRBJ2-3, with D unclear. CDR1 and CDR2 from the germline V gene are ENHRY and SYGVKD. The V end was cut by 4 bases, the J end by 3 bases, with 5 bases between. This CDR3 comprises 12 residues. The CDR3 DNA is TGTGCCATCAGTGTAGGTACAGATACGCAGTATTTT. It encodes CAISVGTDTQYF.

J is TRBJ2-7 and V is TRBV15, with 10 bases lining up with TRBD2. Germline-derived CDR1 and CDR2 are LNHNV and YYDKDF (reference sequence). Germline trimming cut 2 bases from V and 3 bases from J; bases unmatched to any gene: 4. This CDR3 has 15 residues. The CDR3 nucleotides read TGTGCCACCAGCAGACTAGCGGGAGTTAACTACGAGCAGTACTTC. This codes for CATSRLAGVNYEQYF.

The genes are TRBV7-3 and TRBJ2-1; TRBD2 aligns across 7 bases. The germline V gene has CDR1 SGHTA and CDR2 FQGTGA. The V gene end was trimmed by 3 bases and the J gene end by 6 bases; junction bases not matched to a gene: 2. The CDR3 is 13 residues long. The CDR3 coding sequence is TGTGCCAGCAGCTTTCGGACTAGCAATGAGCAGTTCTTC. This sequence encodes CASSFRTSNEQFF.

This clone was counted once. The chain uses TRBV27 and TRBJ2-7; possibly TRBD2 for D (6 bases). Germline CDR1 MNHEY, CDR2 SMNVEV (reference sequence). Trimming removed 3 bases from V and 3 bases from J, with 12 bases in between. This CDR3 has 14 amino acids. The CDR3 sequence: CASSFSGPFYEQYF. The CDR3 DNA is TGTGCCAGCAGTTTTAGCGGACCATTCTACGAGCAGTACTTC.